This TCR beta chain was retrieved from a study of shared clonotypes between healthy human individuals. The CDR3 runs to 14 residues. The V end was cut by 2 bases, the J end by 2 bases, with 8 bases between. Germline CDR1 SGDLS, CDR2 YYNGEE. This table comes from immunoSEQ multiplex PCR, and its TCRdb copy is limited to in-frame clones, with some not included. Among 2 million to 2.5 million clones listed, approximately 93% were seen once. The clonotype was recovered from a young man in good health. Some clones in this sample may be carry-over from other donors' samples. The material sequenced was naive CD4+ T cells from PBMCs. The sample's subset: CD45RA+ positively selected. The chain carries TRBV9 and TRBJ1-5; D gene unclear. CDR3 in DNA: TGTGCCAGCAGCGTTTTAGGCGGCAATCAGCCCCAGCATTTT. It translates to CASSVLGGNQPQHF.